A selection of T cell receptor beta chains follows, all from one sample in a study of cytomegalovirus exposure and HLA in healthy donors. The data were produced by immunoSEQ multiplex PCR, yet TCRdb's version contains in-frame clones alone and is incomplete. The top ten clones hold about 2% of a sample with about 130,000 clones, 79% of them seen once. Material for sequencing was PBMCs. All receptors derive from a man aged 18 to 29 in good health and CMV-seronegative. CDR3s include the opening cysteine and the closing phenylalanine or tryptophan. The size field is filled for only some rows; it gives once, few, many or a size class.

V,J,size,CDR3
TRBV2,TRBJ2-7,NA,CASTTSGLADSYEQYF
TRBV2,TRBJ2-1,NA,CASRGRGAFNEQFF
TRBV13,TRBJ2-7,NA,CASSARTSGSYEQYF
TRBV27,TRBJ1-2,NA,CASSLEGQINYGYTF
TRBV25-1,TRBJ2-2,NA,CASSEERGVSGELFF
TRBV7-9,TRBJ2-3,NA,CASSLLDRGRGTDTQYF
TRBV7-9,NA,NA,CASVLAGQGLYEQYF
TRBV2,TRBJ2-3,few,CASGGVLTIYTDTQYF
TRBV27,TRBJ2-2,NA,CASSLRGAGELFF
TRBV5-1,TRBJ2-6,NA,CASSLATGRALGANVLTF
TRBV4-3,TRBJ2-7,many,CASSQGFSGKRYEQYF
TRBV15,TRBJ2-4,NA,CATSRGDLGAKNIQYF
TRBV15,TRBJ2-5,NA,CATGTAQETQYF
TRBV4-3,TRBJ2-3,NA,CASSQEFSAPGLDTQYF
TRBV5-8,TRBJ1-1,NA,CASSLSPGRGTEAFF
TRBV28,TRBJ1-1,NA,CASNNQGYLLLNTEAFF
TRBV11-3,TRBJ1-2,NA,CASSLPAGVGYTF
TRBV4-3,TRBJ2-5,NA,CASSQDSGRGSAETQYF
TRBV18,TRBJ2-2,NA,CASSLSTGELFF
TRBV9,TRBJ2-1,NA,CASSVASGYNEQFF
TRBV11-3,TRBJ2-1,NA,CASSSGVGNYRNEQFF
TRBV9,TRBJ2-3,NA,CASSVLLAGGPRFSTDTQYF
TRBV30,TRBJ2-3,NA,CAWSVSLAGFTDTQYF
TRBV5-4,TRBJ2-3,NA,CASSSSWTSGSSDTQYF
TRBV7-9,TRBJ1-1,NA,CASSLGGLNTEAFF